This TCR beta chain derives from a study of cytomegalovirus exposure and HLA in healthy donors (dated by TCRdb to the late 2010s). The study in broad terms: In an earlier analysis of 550 to 750 of the donors, around 290 Gb of sequence data and 95 million to 130 million unique TCR beta sequences from about 190 million T cells were reported. The number of typed donors differed by locus: 629-630 for A, B, C, DRB1 and DQB1; some 500 for DQA1; some 610 for DPA1; and around 470 for DPB1. Four to six DR-DQ haplotypes were handled as single units for association and clustering, since linkage in the cohort was strong. Every repertoire in the discovery cohort had been generated on one and the same sequencing platform. Donor age, sex, ethnicity and CMV serostatus were collected together with the repertoire data. HLA typing covered class I and class II loci at four-digit resolution. In the later analysis, no new phenotypic data were used to find candidate immune exposures; instead, reliance was placed on TCR beta sequences and their occurrence across donors. Of the 300 to 400 genotyped donors, about 80% fell in the genetic ancestry cluster associated with self-reported Caucasian donors. Roughly 300 gigabases of sequencing data and 75 million to 85 million unique TCR sequences made up an early release that covered approximately 650 HLA-typed donors. In a later genetic analysis, genome-wide SNP genotypes for about 60% of the 666 donors were used, and that subset was treated as a discovery cohort. Across 300 to 500 genotyped donors of the cohort, an average of about 240,000 unique TCR beta nucleotide sequences per donor were sequenced, and around 19% of those sequences were non-productive. The study was designed to test whether signatures of past pathogen exposure could be identified by cataloging public T cell receptors. An earlier analysis of 587 of the donors applied high-throughput TCR beta sequencing to assess whether each TCR beta V gene segment acted as functional or pseudogenic. A later analysis re-analyzed previously published TCR beta repertoires from 666 donors and added high-resolution HLA genotyping to study TCR occurrence patterns. To predict cytomegalovirus infection status, the study brought together high-throughput TCR immunosequencing, statistical association of individual TCRs with disease status, and machine learning. The study profiled the T cell repertoires of about 720 subjects by immunosequencing and related them to cytomegalovirus serostatus. In addition to the first cohort of around 670 subjects, a separate validation cohort of 120 different subjects was used. Study-wide findings and limitations: Seventeen rarely observed V segments, including chromosome 9 orphons, were excluded from the earlier analysis of approximately 500 of the donors because counts were too low. A later analysis found that HLA-associated TCR beta chains were more clonally expanded and had lower generation probabilities than equally common non-associated chains. In both the original and validation cohorts, the classifier was reported to diagnose cytomegalovirus status with high specificity and sensitivity. A later analysis found that TCR association rates varied across HLA loci, with DRB1 alleles showing the most associated TCRs and HLA-C alleles the fewest. A later analysis found that most CMV-associated TCR beta chains appeared HLA-restricted, with HLA associations seemingly driven largely by CMV exposure. Because some donors lacked HLA typing at each locus, the association tests relied only on the typed subset. In this cohort, only TCR beta chains were sequenced, and detectable features were limited by the absence of alpha or paired-chain data. The presence/absence analyses assumed that sequencing depth was roughly uniform across donors, and that assumption may not be true. Broadly in line with IMGT annotations, most TCR beta V segments showed up in productive rearrangements about 87% or about 30% of the time in an earlier analysis of around 600 of the donors. Immune exposure information for the cohort was limited to CMV serostatus. According to the authors, the approach could potentially be generalized to other disease states and immunological phenotypes. An association between a missense DCLRE1C variant and V-gene and J-gene trimming of TCR beta chains was found in a later genetic analysis and replicated in an independent cohort. A cluster of highly shared sequence variants was judged likely to be a technical artifact of the sequencing pipeline. In a later analysis, some 17,000 TCR beta sequences were associated with specific HLA alleles at a false discovery rate of 0.05. Several of the top co-occurrence clusters appeared to be linked to parvovirus B19, influenza, CMV and Epstein-Barr virus, according to a later analysis. Because the 87-base-pair reads could not distinguish some IMGT-functional V segments, including TRBV6-2 and TRBV6-3, those segments were excluded. A later genetic analysis reported fewer N-insertions in productive TCRs among donors in an Asian-associated ancestry cluster than the roughly 700-donor mean. Most TCR sequences were observed very rarely across donors, whereas some public TCRs were present in many individuals. The study gave a list of over 150 TCR beta chains associated with cytomegalovirus. In vitro tests confirmed that a few of the cytomegalovirus-associated TCR beta chains recognize cytomegalovirus antigens. A further reported finding was that TCR beta sequences accurately predicted the HLA-A and HLA-B alleles for most subjects in the first cohort. Linkage disequilibrium might explain the correlated functional status among segregating V segments, but an unknown experimental factor could not be excluded. Assigning TCR associations to individual alleles was difficult when HLA alleles, especially DR and DQ, strongly co-occurred.

Comments on this clone: Its specific antigen is unknown. No base quality information exists; no much larger clone differs at one position.

The method was the immunoSEQ multiplex PCR assay. For the multiplex PCR, a mixture combining 60 forward primers for TCR Vbeta segments and 13 reverse primers for TCR Jbeta segments was used. Amplification of the CDR3 region of rearranged TCR beta genes was performed with a multiplex PCR assay on genomic DNA. Amplified TCR beta libraries were sequenced as 87-base-pair reads on the Illumina HiSeq System. The authors' analysis ran thus. A later analysis counted tens of millions of unique TCR beta chains across the 666 repertoires, and some 11 million of these chains were shared by at least two donors. Raw reads were error-corrected and collapsed into unique sequences with a nearest-neighbor algorithm that merged closely related sequences to remove PCR and sequencing errors. V, D and J gene segments were assigned by aligning CDR3 sequences to IMGT reference sequences. For a sequence to be retained, at least a six-nucleotide match to both a V gene segment and a J gene segment was required. A rearrangement counted as productive if the CDR3 had no stop codons and remained in frame with V and J, and every other rearrangement counted as non-productive. Following IMGT convention, CDR3 was defined as the stretch from the second conserved V-encoded cysteine to the conserved J-encoded phenylalanine. The earlier analysis of 587 of the donors excluded sequences that lacked an unambiguous match to a single V gene segment. An earlier analysis of approximately 590 of the donors called V segments functional above 56.7% productive rearrangements and segregating when the between-donor standard deviation exceeded 5%. To diagnose cytomegalovirus status from the catalog of TCR beta chain sequences, a statistical classification framework was built. A later analysis assigned V and J genes by comparing TCR nucleotide sequences with IMGT/GENE-DB human TR gene sequences. Using the TCRdist pipeline, a later analysis assigned CDR3 sequences along with most-parsimonious VDJ recombination scenarios. A later analysis defined each TCR beta chain by its CDR3 amino acid sequence plus V-gene family, and excluded reads lacking a unique V-gene family. In a later analysis, 450 to 600 highly shared, low-generation-probability nucleotide sequences were removed to address suspected cross-contamination and a sequencing artifact. In a later analysis, a clonal expansion index was calculated for each public chain from normalized within-repertoire ranks of inferred template counts. In a later analysis, generation probabilities were computed using a VDJ recombination model fitted to out-of-frame rearrangements, and the results were checked against IGoR. Hypergeometric tests were used in a later analysis to score TCR-TCR, TCR-HLA and TCR-CMV co-occurrence, with a repertoire-size bias correction applied to the TCR pairs. In a later analysis, false discovery rates were estimated by permuting HLA or CMV assignments 20 times. In a later analysis, co-occurring TCRs were grouped with DBSCAN, and TCRdist sequence similarity was added when clustering was performed within HLA-allele-positive subsets. Repertoires with fewer than 30,000 or more than 120,000 public chains were left out of co-occurrence clustering, as were about 5 repertoires with anomalous nucleotide sharing. As stored in TCRdb, this immuneACCESS dataset retains in-frame rearrangements with V and J assigned. A fraction of the clones does not appear; measured against another copy, unresolved V genes explain less than half of the discrepancy, and the remainder lacks a known reason. The DNA gave D and trimming, while V, J and clone size come from that table. For this sample there are around 100,000 clones; around 81% appear just once. Approximately 3.9% of the sample belongs to the ten largest clones.

Between the V and J ends, shortened by 0 bases and 5 bases respectively, the junction contains 10 bases. The CDR3 runs 14 amino acids, cysteine and phenylalanine included. This entry keeps only the CDR3 DNA: 42 bases, framed from base 1. The germline V gene gives CDR1 as LGHNA and CDR2 as YNFKEQ. The cohort was made up of roughly 670 healthy bone marrow donors. Cohort members were all nominally healthy when sampled, although unrecorded immune exposures were likely present. The donor was CMV seropositive and belonged to the group of over 250 seropositive cohort members. Each donor provided a peripheral blood sample, and peripheral blood mononuclear cells were used for TCR beta sequencing. Genomic DNA was extracted from the blood cell samples with the Qiagen DNeasy Blood Extraction Kit.

Input material: PBMCs. The rearrangement combines TRBV4-2 with TRBJ1-1; the D segment could be TRBD1, given 5 matching bases. The clonotype was recovered from a woman aged 70-85 years in good health and CMV-seropositive. The DNA reads as follows: TGTGCCAGCAGCCAAGATTGGGGGGAAACTGAAGCTTTCTTT. It codes for CASSQDWGETEAFF.